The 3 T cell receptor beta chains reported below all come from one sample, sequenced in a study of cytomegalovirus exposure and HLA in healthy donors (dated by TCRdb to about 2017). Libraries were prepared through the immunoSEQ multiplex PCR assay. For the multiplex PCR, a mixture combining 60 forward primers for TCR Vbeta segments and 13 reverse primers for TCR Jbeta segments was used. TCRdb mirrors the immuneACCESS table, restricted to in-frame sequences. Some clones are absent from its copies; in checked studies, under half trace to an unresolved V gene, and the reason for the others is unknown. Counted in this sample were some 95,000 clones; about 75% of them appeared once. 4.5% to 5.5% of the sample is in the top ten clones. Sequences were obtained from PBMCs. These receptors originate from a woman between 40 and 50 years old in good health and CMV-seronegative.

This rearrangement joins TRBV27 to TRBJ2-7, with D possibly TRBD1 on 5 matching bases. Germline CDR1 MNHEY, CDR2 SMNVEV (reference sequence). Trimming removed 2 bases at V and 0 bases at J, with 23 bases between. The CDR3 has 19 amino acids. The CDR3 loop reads CASSLRGLPRYPSSYEQYF. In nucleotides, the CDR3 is TGTGCCAGCAGTTTAAGGGGCCTACCTAGATACCCGAGCTCCTACGAGCAGTACTTC.

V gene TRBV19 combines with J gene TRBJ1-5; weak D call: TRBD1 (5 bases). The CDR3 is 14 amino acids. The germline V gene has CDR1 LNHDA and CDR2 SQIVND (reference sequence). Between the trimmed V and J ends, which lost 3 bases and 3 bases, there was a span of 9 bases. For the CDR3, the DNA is TGTGCCAGTAGTATGTCAGGGTCCAATCAGCCCCAGCATTTT. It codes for CASSMSGSNQPQHF.

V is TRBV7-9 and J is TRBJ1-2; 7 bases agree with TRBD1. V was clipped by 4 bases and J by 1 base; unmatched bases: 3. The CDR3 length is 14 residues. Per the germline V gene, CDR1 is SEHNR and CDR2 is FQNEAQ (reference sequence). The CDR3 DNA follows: TGTGCCAGCAGCTCCCCAGGGGGTAACTATGGCTACACCTTC. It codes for CASSSPGGNYGYTF.